The 27 T cell receptor beta chains presented below share a single source sample, sequenced in a study of OX40 agonist ivuxolimab in advanced cancers. Repertoires were generated with immunoSEQ multiplex PCR, while TCRdb's copy carries only in-frame clones and drops some. The table lists around 70,000 clones, roughly 86% of them singletons. Here the sequenced sample was CD4+ or CD8+ T cells sorted from blood, taken in a trial of the OX40 agonist ivuxolimab. All receptors derive from an adult with an advanced solid tumor such as melanoma, head and neck, liver or kidney cancer.

The chain couples TRBV7-8 to TRBJ2-1; 9 positions agree with TRBD1. Germline V gives CDR1 SGHVS, CDR2 FQNEAQ. J was trimmed by 4 bases and V by 5 bases; bases with no gene match: 6. The length of the CDR3 is 15 residues. CDR3 loop: CASSRRDRDYNEQFF. CDR3 coding DNA: TGTGCCAGCAGCCGCCGGGACAGGGATTACAATGAGCAGTTCTTC.

J is TRBJ2-1 and V is TRBV11-3; possible D gene TRBD2, 6 bases. There are 13 residues in the CDR3. Germline assignment: CDR1 SGHNT and CDR2 YENEEA. V was pared by 6 bases and J by 7 bases, with 13 bases between. Here the CDR3 DNA reads TGTGCCAGCAGTGGGACTTGGGGGAATGAGCAGTTCTTC. Its protein product is CASSGTWGNEQFF.

This sequence joins TRBV6-5 and TRBJ2-5, with D tentatively TRBD2 (6 bases). Trimming pared 6 bases from V and 4 bases from J, leaving 9 bases between. The CDR3 covers 12 residues. Germline CDR1 is MNHEY and CDR2 is SVGAGI. The CDR3, as DNA: TGTGCCAGCAGGGCGGGGAGAGAGACCCAGTACTTC. Amino acids: CASRAGRETQYF.

The V call is TRBV15, the J call TRBJ1-5; D uncertain. Germline V gives CDR1 LNHNV, CDR2 YYDKDF (reference sequence). The CDR3 is made up of 13 amino acids. V was shortened by 0 bases and J by 4 bases, with 4 bases between the two germline ends. The CDR3 DNA follows: TGTGCCACCAGCAGAGAATGGAATCAGCCCCAGCATTTT. Residues: CATSREWNQPQHF.

This chain joins TRBV27 and TRBJ2-2, with D unclear. CDR1 is MNHEY and CDR2 is SMNVEV in the germline V gene (reference sequence). Trimming took off 2 bases at V and 3 bases at J, with 7 bases between the two ends. There are 14 residues in the CDR3. The CDR3 region has the DNA TGTGCCAGCAGTTTAGATCTTTACACCGGGGAGCTGTTTTTT. Translated, it gives CASSLDLYTGELFF.

This chain uses TRBV13 with TRBJ1-5, with no clear D. Trimming left V 6 bases short and J 7 bases short, with 13 bases between. This CDR3 is 13 amino acids long. CDR1 and CDR2 from the germline V gene are PRHDT and FYEKMQ (reference sequence). The chain's CDR3 is CASSEHFGQPQHF. DNA for the CDR3: TGTGCCAGCAGTGAGCACTTTGGCCAGCCCCAGCATTTT.

V gene TRBV4-2 combines with J gene TRBJ2-7, with TRBD2 matching 15 bases. V was clipped by 2 bases and J by 3 bases; unmatched bases: 20. Germline CDR1 reads LGHNA; CDR2 reads YNFKEQ. The CDR3 contains 22 residues. CDR3: CASSQRTLSGLAGGALYYEQYF. In DNA form, the CDR3 reads TGTGCCAGCAGCCAACGCACCTTATCGGGACTAGCGGGAGGCGCTTTATACTACGAGCAGTACTTC.

This chain connects TRBV18 to TRBJ2-2, with TRBD1 matching over 7 bases. Per germline, CDR1 KGHSH and CDR2 LQKENI. The J segment lost 14 bases and the V segment lost 0 bases, leaving 3 bases of the junction unmatched. This CDR3 comprises 12 residues. CDR3 DNA sequence: TGTGCCAGCTCACCACCACAGGGGCCCCTGTTTTTT. Encoded protein: CASSPPQGPLFF. Supplemented by reference TRBV18 and TRBJ2-2, the full variable domain reads NAGVMQNPRHLVRRRGQEARLRCSPMKGHSHVYWYRQLPEEGLKFMVYLQKENIIDESGMPKERFSAEFPKEGPSILRIQQVVRGDSAAYFCASSPPQGPLFFGEGSRLTVL.

J is TRBJ2-5 and V is TRBV5-4; D unclear. Trimming removed 0 bases from V and 1 base from J, with 10 bases in between. Per germline, CDR1 SGHNT and CDR2 YYREEE (reference sequence). The CDR3 is 15 amino acids. The CDR3 bases are TGTGCCAGCAGCTTGGATGCTACCGCCCAAGAGACCCAGTACTTC. This gives the protein CASSLDATAQETQYF.

This clone was counted a single time. The J gene is TRBJ2-1, the V gene TRBV10-3; D is possibly TRBD2 (6 bases). Germline lookup yields CDR1 ENHRY and CDR2 SYGVKD. There are 18 residues in the CDR3. Trimming took 0 bases from V and 0 from J, leaving 15 bases between them. The CDR3 spells CAISESAGRSTSYNEQFF. For the CDR3, the DNA is TGTGCCATCAGTGAGTCGGCGGGGCGATCGACCTCCTACAATGAGCAGTTCTTC.

V is TRBV11-2 and J is TRBJ2-3; a weak D match, TRBD1 (5 bases). The CDR3 length is 16 residues. Germline CDR1 and CDR2: SGHAT and FQNNGV. The V end was cut by 0 bases, the J end by 3 bases, with 13 bases between. The CDR3 is CASSLDEGAGTDTQYF. The CDR3 coding sequence is TGTGCCAGCAGCTTAGATGAAGGGGCAGGGACAGATACGCAGTATTTT.

The chain employs TRBV7-9 and TRBJ2-7; the match to TRBD1 covers 7 bases. Unmatched junction bases numbered 9, after V lost 3 bases and J lost 1 base. CDR1 SEHNR and CDR2 FQNEAQ come from the germline V gene (reference sequence). The CDR3 sequence is 16 residues long. CDR3 amino acids: CASSFSRDSLSYEQYF. CDR3 sequence (DNA): TGTGCCAGCAGCTTTTCTCGGGACAGCCTTTCCTACGAGCAGTACTTC.

The CDR3, as DNA: TGTGCCAGCAGCGTAGCTACGGGCGAAGCGGGCGCCACCTACGAGCAGTACTTC. Translating it yields CASSVATGEAGATYEQYF. The chain uses TRBV9 and TRBJ2-7; D is possibly TRBD2 (6 bases). The CDR3 covers 18 residues. V was cut by 0 bases and J by 2 bases, with 21 bases left in between. Per germline, CDR1 SGDLS and CDR2 YYNGEE.

The V and J genes are TRBV11-2 and TRBJ2-1, with D perhaps TRBD1 or TRBD2 (6 bases each). The CDR3 spans 15 residues. Germline V gene sequence: CDR1 SGHAT, CDR2 FQNNGV. With 2 bases removed from V and 7 bases from J, the gap between germline ends came to 15 bases. CDR3 protein: CASSLLGGVSNEQFF. In nucleotides, the CDR3 is TGTGCCAGCAGCTTATTGGGGGGCGTATCTAATGAGCAGTTCTTC.

This rearrangement joins TRBV27 to TRBJ2-3, with 7 bases that match TRBD2. This CDR3 spans 15 amino acids. Trimming removed 8 bases from V and 8 bases from J; junction bases left unmatched: 16. The germline gives CDR1 MNHEY, CDR2 SMNVEV (reference sequence). CDR3 sequence (DNA): TGTGCCAGCCTTTTGGGAGCGGGGCGGCCAGGTACGCAGTATTTT. Protein sequence: CASLLGAGRPGTQYF.

This chain links TRBV9 with TRBJ2-5; D remains unclear. Per the germline V gene, CDR1 is SGDLS and CDR2 is YYNGEE. Trimming took off 3 bases at V and 5 bases at J, with 14 bases between the two ends. The CDR3 length is 14 residues. The CDR3 nucleotides are TGTGCCAGCAGCGCTGACTGGCCCAAGGAGACCCAGTACTTC. It translates to CASSADWPKETQYF.

The DNA for the CDR3 is TGTGCCAGCAGCTTTTCAGTTACGAACACCGGGGAGCTGTTTTTT. Its translation: CASSFSVTNTGELFF. The J gene is TRBJ2-2, the V gene TRBV5-6; D unresolved. Trimming left V 2 bases short and J 0 bases short, with 8 bases between. The CDR3 spans 15 residues. Germline values: CDR1 SGHDT, CDR2 YYEEEE.

V and J are TRBV7-9 and TRBJ1-3; D remains unclear. The germline V gene has CDR1 SEHNR and CDR2 FQNEAQ (reference sequence). The CDR3 is made up of 14 amino acids. V lost 5 bases to trimming and J lost 2 bases, with 10 bases between them. The CDR3 spells CASSHGNAGNTIYF. CDR3 in DNA: TGTGCCAGCAGCCATGGTAACGCTGGAAACACCATATATTTT.

The chain has TRBV5-1 and TRBJ2-3, with D possibly TRBD2 on 5 matching bases. The germline V and J ends were trimmed by 6 bases and 4 bases, with 15 bases remaining between them. The germline CDR1 and CDR2 sequences are SGHRS and YFSETQ. CDR3 length: 14 amino acids. Here the CDR3 DNA reads TGCGCCAGCAAGGAGGCTCTATGGGCAGATACGCAGTATTTT. Amino acid sequence: CASKEALWADTQYF.

The chain has TRBV11-1 and TRBJ2-7, with D perhaps TRBD1 (6 bases). The length of the CDR3 is 13 residues. Germline CDR1 and CDR2: SGHAT and FQDESV (reference sequence). Trimming took 5 bases from V and 3 from J, leaving 11 bases between them. The CDR3 nucleotides are TGTGCCAGCAGCACTTGGACAGACTACGAGCAGTACTTC. Translated: CASSTWTDYEQYF. Complete variable domain (other parts from reference TRBV11-1 and TRBJ2-7): EAEVAQSPRYKITEKSQAVAFWCDPISGHATLYWYRQILGQGPELLVQFQDESVVDDSQLPKDRFSAERLKGVDSTLKIQPAELGDSAMYLCASSTWTDYEQYFGPGTRLTVT.

The V and J genes are TRBV5-1 and TRBJ1-4; D might be TRBD1 (5 bases). The V end lost 2 bases, the J end lost 5 bases, and 13 bases lay between the germline ends. The CDR3 contains 15 residues. Looked up from germline, CDR1 is SGHRS and CDR2 is YFSETQ. Here the CDR3 reads CASSFGDSGNEKLFF. The CDR3 DNA reads TGCGCCAGCAGCTTCGGTGACAGCGGCAATGAAAAACTGTTTTTT.

This rearrangement joins TRBV4-2 to TRBJ2-7, with D unclear. V was clipped by 0 bases and J by 4 bases, with 10 bases between them. Germline CDR1 reads LGHNA; CDR2 reads YNFKEQ. The CDR3 runs to 14 residues. The CDR3 reads CASSQDKGQYEQYF. For the CDR3, the DNA is TGTGCCAGCAGCCAAGATAAAGGCCAGTACGAGCAGTACTTC.

The V and J genes are TRBV7-2 and TRBJ2-2; perhaps TRBD1 as D (5 bases). Trimming took off 6 bases at V and 5 bases at J, with 10 bases between the two ends. Per germline, CDR1 SGHTA and CDR2 FQGNSA. CDR3 length: 13 residues. The CDR3 here is CASRLRGTGELFF. CDR3 DNA sequence: TGTGCCAGCAGGCTAAGGGGTACCGGGGAGCTGTTTTTT.

The chain carries TRBV2 and TRBJ2-7; 7 bases align to TRBD1. The CDR3 length is 13 residues. Germline lookup yields CDR1 SNHLY and CDR2 FYNNEI. V was clipped by 8 bases and J by 2 bases; unmatched bases: 6. The CDR3 is CASDRDRAYEQYF. CDR3 DNA sequence: TGTGCCAGCGACCGGGACAGAGCCTACGAGCAGTACTTC.

The chain is built from TRBV5-5 and TRBJ2-7, with D possibly matching TRBD2 (5 bases). This CDR3 region has 14 residues. Germline values: CDR1 SGHKS, CDR2 YYEKEE (reference sequence). Between the trimmed V and J ends, which lost 3 bases and 6 bases, there was a span of 16 bases. The CDR3 region is CASSSGPSGGEQYF. CDR3 DNA sequence: TGTGCCAGCAGCTCCGGACCCTCAGGAGGCGAGCAGTACTTC.

The chain joins TRBV6-5 to TRBJ1-4; D remains unclear. Germline lookup yields CDR1 MNHEY and CDR2 SVGAGI. The CDR3 length is 14 residues. V was pared by 0 bases and J by 0 bases, with 2 bases between. The CDR3 region has the DNA TGTGCCAGCAGTTACTCTCCAACTAATGAAAAACTGTTTTTT. Residues: CASSYSPTNEKLFF.

This chain uses TRBV25-1 with TRBJ1-3; no clear D gene. The CDR3 extends over 13 amino acids. CDR1 and CDR2 from the germline V gene are MGHDK and SYGVNS. Trimming stripped 4 bases from V and 8 bases from J, with 12 bases between. The CDR3 nucleotides read TGTGCCAGCAGTGTTCAGCTTCAAGACACCATATATTTT. The encoded protein is CASSVQLQDTIYF.